This entry describes one T cell receptor (beta chain). Its antigen is unknown. The data are from a study of beta chain features in type 1 diabetes. Study-level points and caveats: Type 1 diabetes patients showed a moderate but significant shortening of TCRB CDR3s in all four CD4+ subsets. Among patients, naive, central memory and Treg TCRB repertoires appeared more similar than among healthy donors. Whatever favoring of shorter templates PCR might show would apply equally to patients and controls.

This CDR3 has 12 amino acids. The germline V and J ends were trimmed by 8 bases and 0 bases, with 4 bases remaining between them. From germline, CDR1 is MRHNA and CDR2 SNTAGT. Reverse transcription of all isolated RNA meant that expressed TCRB transcripts were sequenced. Data came from immunoSEQ multiplex PCR; TCRdb stores just in-frame clones and leaves some out. Of 60,000 to 75,000 clones in the sample, roughly 50% were seen once. Material: central memory CD4+ T cells from blood. The chain carries TRBV6-4 and TRBJ2-2; D not resolved. This receptor was obtained from a young man with type 1 diabetes. CDR3 sequence: CASSANTGELFF. The CDR3 DNA reads TGTGCCAGCTCAGCGAACACCGGGGAGCTGTTTTTT.